One T cell receptor (beta chain) is described in this entry. The data belong to a study of blood T cell repertoires in COVID-19. For the study at large: Material from acute and convalescent COVID-19 was sourced from the United States, Italy and Spain. Sample material is recorded as cDNA or gDNA derived from T cells, B-cell-depleted T cells, or PBMCs.

Produced via immunoSEQ multiplex PCR; TCRdb's table is partial and in-frame only. The repertoire includes about 200,000 clones, around 88% of them detected once, and around 5% sits in the top ten. Participant age was about 18 to 89 years, and participants resided in fewer than 25 US areas. The germline gives CDR1 MNHNS, CDR2 SASEGT. The CDR3 sequence is 15 residues long. Trimming took 1 base from V and 12 from J, leaving 19 bases between them. The source is a man aged 40-49 years with acute COVID-19. This chain uses TRBV6-1 with TRBJ2-1, with D perhaps TRBD2 (7 bases). The specimen was PBMCs or T cells enriched from blood (not recorded which). The CDR3 nucleotides are TGTGCCAGCAGTGAAGATAGCGGTGGGGGCGGGGGGCAGTTCTTC. Protein: CASSEDSGGGGGQFF.